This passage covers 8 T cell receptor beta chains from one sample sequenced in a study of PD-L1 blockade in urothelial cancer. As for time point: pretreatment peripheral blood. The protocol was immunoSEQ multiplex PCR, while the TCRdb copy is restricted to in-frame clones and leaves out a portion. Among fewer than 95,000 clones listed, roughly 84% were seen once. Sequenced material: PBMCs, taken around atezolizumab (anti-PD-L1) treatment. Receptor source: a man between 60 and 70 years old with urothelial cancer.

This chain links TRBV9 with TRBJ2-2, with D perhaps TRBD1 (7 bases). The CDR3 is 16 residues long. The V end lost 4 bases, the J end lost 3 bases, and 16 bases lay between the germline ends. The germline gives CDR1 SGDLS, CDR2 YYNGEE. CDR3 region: CASSPQGSGDTGELFF. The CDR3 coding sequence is TGTGCCAGCAGCCCACAGGGGTCGGGAGACACCGGGGAGCTGTTTTTT.

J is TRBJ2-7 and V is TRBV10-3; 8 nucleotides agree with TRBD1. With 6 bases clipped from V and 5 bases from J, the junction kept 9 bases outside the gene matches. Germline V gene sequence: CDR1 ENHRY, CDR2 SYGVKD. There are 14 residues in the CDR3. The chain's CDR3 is CAIRRTGTTDEQYF. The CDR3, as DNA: TGTGCCATCAGGAGGACAGGGACGACCGACGAGCAGTACTTC.

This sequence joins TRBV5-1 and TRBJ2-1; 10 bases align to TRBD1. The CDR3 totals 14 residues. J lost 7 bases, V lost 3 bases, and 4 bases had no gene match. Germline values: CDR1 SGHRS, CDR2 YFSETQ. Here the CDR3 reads CASSSGQGGNEQFF. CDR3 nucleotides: TGCGCCAGCAGCTCAGGACAGGGGGGAAATGAGCAGTTCTTC.

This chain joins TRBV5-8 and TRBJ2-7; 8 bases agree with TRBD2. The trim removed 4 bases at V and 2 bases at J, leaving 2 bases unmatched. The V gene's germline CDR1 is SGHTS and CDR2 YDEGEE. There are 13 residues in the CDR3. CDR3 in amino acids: CASSTSGTYEQYF. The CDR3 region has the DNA TGTGCCAGCAGCACTAGCGGAACCTACGAGCAGTACTTC. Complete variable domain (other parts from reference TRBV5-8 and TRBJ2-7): EAGVTQSPTHLIKTRGQQATLRCSPISGHTSVYWYQQALGLGLQFLLWYDEGEERNRGNFPPRFSGRQFPNYSSELNVNALELEDSALYLCASSTSGTYEQYFGPGTRLTVT.

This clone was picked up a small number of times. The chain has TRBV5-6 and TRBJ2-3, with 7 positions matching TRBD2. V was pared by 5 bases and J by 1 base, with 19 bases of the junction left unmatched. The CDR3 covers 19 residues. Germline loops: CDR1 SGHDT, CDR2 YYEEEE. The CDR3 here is CASSYSGVAGRPGTDTQYF. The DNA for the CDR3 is TGTGCCAGCAGTTATTCCGGGGTAGCGGGCCGACCCGGCACAGATACGCAGTATTTT.

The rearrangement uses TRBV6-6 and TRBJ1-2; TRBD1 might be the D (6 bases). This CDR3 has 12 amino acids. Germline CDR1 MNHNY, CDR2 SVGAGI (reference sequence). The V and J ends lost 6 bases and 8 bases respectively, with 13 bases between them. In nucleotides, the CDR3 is TGTGCCAGCAGGCGCACAGGGTACGGCTACACCTTC. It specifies CASRRTGYGYTF.

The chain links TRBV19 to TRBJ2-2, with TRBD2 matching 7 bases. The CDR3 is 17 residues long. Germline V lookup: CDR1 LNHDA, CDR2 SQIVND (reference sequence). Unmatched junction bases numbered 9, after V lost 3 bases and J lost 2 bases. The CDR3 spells CASSMRLAVPNTGELFF. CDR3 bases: TGTGCCAGTAGTATGAGGCTAGCGGTACCCAACACCGGGGAGCTGTTTTTT.

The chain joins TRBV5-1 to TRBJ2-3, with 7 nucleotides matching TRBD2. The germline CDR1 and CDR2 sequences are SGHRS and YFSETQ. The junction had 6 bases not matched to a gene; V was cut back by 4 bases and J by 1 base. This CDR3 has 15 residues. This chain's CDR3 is CASSPAGWGTDTQYF. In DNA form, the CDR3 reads TGCGCCAGCAGCCCAGCGGGGTGGGGCACAGATACGCAGTATTTT.